This T cell receptor (beta chain) was captured in a study of OX40 agonist ivuxolimab in advanced cancers. Looking at the study overall: Recorded diagnoses for dose-escalation patients were hepatocellular carcinoma, melanoma, renal cell or head and neck cancer.

The investigators sampled blood at baseline, at cycle 4 day 1, and at cycle 7 day 1. V shed 6 bases and J 4 bases; nucleotides not matched to a gene: 6. The CDR3 has 13 amino acids. Looked up from germline, CDR1 is KGHSH and CDR2 is LQKENI. Points on this clone: Its cognate antigen is unknown.

Study-level findings and limits: Among some nonresponders, normalized T-cell clonal expansion was also low.

Some clones are missing from TCRdb's copy, which holds only in-frame ones; the method was immunoSEQ multiplex PCR. The table shows some 80,000 clones, with 89% occurring only once. V gene TRBV18 combines with J gene TRBJ2-7; the match to TRBD1 covers 7 bases. This clonotype originated in an adult with an advanced solid tumor such as melanoma, head and neck, liver or kidney cancer. The source material was CD4+ or CD8+ T cells sorted from blood, sampled in a trial of the OX40 agonist ivuxolimab. CDR3 in DNA: TGTGCCAGCTCGATCGACAGGGTATACGAGCAGTACTTC. Translation gives CASSIDRVYEQYF.